These 4 T cell receptor beta chains originate from one sample sequenced in a study of blood T cell repertoires in COVID-19. Here immunoSEQ multiplex PCR was the method, and the copy in TCRdb shows in-frame clones only, minus some. The profile shows about 210,000 clones, about 76% of them singletons. The specimen sequenced was PBMCs or T cells enriched from blood (not recorded which). The receptors were gathered from a woman between 50 and 59 years old with acute COVID-19.

The chain combines TRBV19 with TRBJ1-4; perhaps TRBD1 as D (5 bases). V was clipped by 11 bases and J by 3 bases, with 13 bases between them. The CDR3 runs to 13 residues. Germline values: CDR1 LNHDA, CDR2 SQIVND (reference sequence). CDR3 loop: CALVRGSNEKLFF. CDR3 nucleotides: TGTGCCCTCGTTAGGGGATCTAATGAAAAACTGTTTTTT.

The chain combines TRBV4-1 with TRBJ1-4; D is possibly TRBD1 (6 bases). From germline, CDR1 is MGHRA and CDR2 YSYEKL. This CDR3 contains 15 residues. V gave up 1 base and J gave up 7 bases, with 13 bases separating them. CDR3 loop: CASSQVNRVGEKLFF. The CDR3 bases are TGCGCCAGCAGCCAAGTGAACAGGGTTGGTGAAAAACTGTTTTTT.

The CDR3: CASSLAGGGTYEQYF. The DNA of the CDR3 is TGTGCCAGCAGCTTAGCAGGGGGCGGAACCTACGAGCAGTACTTC. V is TRBV7-8 and J is TRBJ2-7; TRBD1 aligns across 7 bases. Germline CDR1 reads SGHVS; CDR2 reads FQNEAQ. V was clipped by 0 bases and J by 2 bases; unmatched bases: 4. The length of the CDR3 is 15 residues.

DNA for the CDR3: TGTGCCAGCAGCTTAGGAGAGGACGCGGGGTACGAGCAGTACTTC. It translates to CASSLGEDAGYEQYF. This chain uses TRBV7-7 with TRBJ2-7; TRBD2 is a possible D gene (6 bases). Looked up from germline, CDR1 is SSHAT and CDR2 is FNYEAQ (reference sequence). This CDR3 has 15 amino acids. The V end lost 1 base, the J end lost 4 bases, and 14 bases lay between the germline ends.